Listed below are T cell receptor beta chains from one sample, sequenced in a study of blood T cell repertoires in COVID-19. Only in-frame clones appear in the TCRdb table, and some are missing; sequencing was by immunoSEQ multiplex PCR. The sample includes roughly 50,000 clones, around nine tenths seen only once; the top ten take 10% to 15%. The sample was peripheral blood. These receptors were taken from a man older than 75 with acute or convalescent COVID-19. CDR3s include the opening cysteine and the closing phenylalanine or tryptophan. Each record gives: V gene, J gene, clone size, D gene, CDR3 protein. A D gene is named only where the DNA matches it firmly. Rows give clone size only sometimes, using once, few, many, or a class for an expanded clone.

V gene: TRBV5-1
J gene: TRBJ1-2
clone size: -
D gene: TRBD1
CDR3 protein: CASSLRQGTEGYTF

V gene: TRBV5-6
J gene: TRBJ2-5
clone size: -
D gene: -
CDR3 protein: CASSPGIPTWETQYF

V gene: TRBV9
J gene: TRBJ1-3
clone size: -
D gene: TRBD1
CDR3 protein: CASSVGVGQASGNTIYF

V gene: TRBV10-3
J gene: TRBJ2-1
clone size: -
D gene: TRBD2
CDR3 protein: CATRGPLAGGRDEQFF

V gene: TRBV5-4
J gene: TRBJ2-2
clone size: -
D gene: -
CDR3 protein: CASSLGYGGIAGELFF

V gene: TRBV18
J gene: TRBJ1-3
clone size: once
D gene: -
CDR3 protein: CASSVGARATGNTIYF

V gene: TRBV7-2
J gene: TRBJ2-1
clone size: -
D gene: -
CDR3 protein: CASSLSGQYNEQFF

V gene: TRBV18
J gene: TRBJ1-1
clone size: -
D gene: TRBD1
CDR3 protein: CASSPPGQGSVSEAFF

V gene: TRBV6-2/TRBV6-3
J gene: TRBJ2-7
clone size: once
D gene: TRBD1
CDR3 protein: CASSYTWQGVGREQYF

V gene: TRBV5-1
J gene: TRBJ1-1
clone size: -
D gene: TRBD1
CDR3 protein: CASSTDTGGYTEAFF

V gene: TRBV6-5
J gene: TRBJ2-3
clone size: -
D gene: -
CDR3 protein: CASSRDFTATQYF

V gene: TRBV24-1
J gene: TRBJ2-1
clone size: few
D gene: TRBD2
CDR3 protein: CATSDVLAGARDEQFF

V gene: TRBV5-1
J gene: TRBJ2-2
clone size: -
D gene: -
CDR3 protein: CASRGQGYTGELFF

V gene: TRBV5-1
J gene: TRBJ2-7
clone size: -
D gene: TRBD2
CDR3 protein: CASSRGGSSYEQYF

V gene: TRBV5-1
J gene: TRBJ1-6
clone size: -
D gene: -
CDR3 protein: CASSFGQYNSPLHF

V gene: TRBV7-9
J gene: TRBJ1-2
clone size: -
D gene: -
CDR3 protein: CASSHSWSGYTF

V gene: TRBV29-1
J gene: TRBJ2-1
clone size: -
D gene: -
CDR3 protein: CSVVTGPYNEQFF

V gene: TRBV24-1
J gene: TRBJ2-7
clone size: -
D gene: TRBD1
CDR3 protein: CATSDSGTGSYEQYF

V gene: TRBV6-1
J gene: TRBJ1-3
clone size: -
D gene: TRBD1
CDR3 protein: CASSGWTGKGGNTIYF

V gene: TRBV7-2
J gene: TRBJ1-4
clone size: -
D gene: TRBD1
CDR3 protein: CASSFAGGYEKLFF

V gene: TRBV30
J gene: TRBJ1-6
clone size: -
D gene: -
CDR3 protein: CAWSVRRDNSPLHF

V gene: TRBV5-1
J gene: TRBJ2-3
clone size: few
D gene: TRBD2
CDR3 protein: CASSRRIAGGVVTDTQYF

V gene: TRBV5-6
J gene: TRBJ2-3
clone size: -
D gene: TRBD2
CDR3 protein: CASGRLAGPPGTQYF

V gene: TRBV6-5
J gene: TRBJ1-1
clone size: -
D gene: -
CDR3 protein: CASRSLGGAFF

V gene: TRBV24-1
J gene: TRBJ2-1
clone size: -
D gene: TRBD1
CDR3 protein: CATSAPTGTGTVDEQFF

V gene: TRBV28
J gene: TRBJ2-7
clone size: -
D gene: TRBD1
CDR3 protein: CASSTRTGIGEQYF

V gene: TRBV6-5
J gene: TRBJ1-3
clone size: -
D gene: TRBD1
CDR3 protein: CASSPDRVPGNTIYF

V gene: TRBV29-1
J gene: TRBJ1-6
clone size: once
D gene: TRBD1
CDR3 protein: CSVGDRVYSPLHF

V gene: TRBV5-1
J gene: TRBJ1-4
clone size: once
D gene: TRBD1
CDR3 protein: CASKSGQFEEKLFF

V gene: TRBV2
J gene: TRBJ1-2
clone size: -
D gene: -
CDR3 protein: CASSRGSGSPSYTF

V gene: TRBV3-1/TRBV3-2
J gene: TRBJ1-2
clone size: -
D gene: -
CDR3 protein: CASSQDAGGYGYTF

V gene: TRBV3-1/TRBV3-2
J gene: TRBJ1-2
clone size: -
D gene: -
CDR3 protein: CASSRQANYGYTF

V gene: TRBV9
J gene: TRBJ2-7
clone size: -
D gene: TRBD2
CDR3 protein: CASSPGGVLSYEQYF

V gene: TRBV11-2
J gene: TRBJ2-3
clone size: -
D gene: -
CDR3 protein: CASSRDRFSTDTQYF

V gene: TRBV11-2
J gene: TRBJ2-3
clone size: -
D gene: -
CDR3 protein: CASSGQSTDTQYF

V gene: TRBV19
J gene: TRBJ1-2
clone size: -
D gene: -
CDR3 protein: CASSIAHGGYGYTF

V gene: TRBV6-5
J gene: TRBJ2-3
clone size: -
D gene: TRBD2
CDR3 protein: CASSPTSGPTDTQYF

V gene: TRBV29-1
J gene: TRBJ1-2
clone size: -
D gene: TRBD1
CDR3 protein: CSVVDRGLGYTF

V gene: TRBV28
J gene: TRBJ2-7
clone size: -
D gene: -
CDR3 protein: CASSLGQSLKEQYF

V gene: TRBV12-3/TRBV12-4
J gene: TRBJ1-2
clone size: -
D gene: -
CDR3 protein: CASSRGRGGGYTF

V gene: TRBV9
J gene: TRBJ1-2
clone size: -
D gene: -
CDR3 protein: CASTPAGDLNYGYTF

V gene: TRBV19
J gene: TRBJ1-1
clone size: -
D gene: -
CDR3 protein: CASNRDYTNTEAFF

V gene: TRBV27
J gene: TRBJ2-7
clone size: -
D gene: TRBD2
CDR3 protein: CASRPLAGRSGGSYEQYF

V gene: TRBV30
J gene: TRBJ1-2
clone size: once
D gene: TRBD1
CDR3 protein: CAWGRTGASYGYTF

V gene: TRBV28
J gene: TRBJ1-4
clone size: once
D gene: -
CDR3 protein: CASSQEKLFF

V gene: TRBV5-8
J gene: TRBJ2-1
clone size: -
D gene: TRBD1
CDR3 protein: CASSFETGGFNEQFF

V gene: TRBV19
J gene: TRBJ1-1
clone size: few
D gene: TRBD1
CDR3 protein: CASRQGIEAFF

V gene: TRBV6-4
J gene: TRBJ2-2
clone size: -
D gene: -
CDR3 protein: CASSTMAGTGELFF

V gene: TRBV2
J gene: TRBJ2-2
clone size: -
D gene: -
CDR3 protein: CASSESRTGELFF

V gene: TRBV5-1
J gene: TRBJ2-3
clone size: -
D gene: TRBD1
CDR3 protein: CASTGTGNTDTQYF

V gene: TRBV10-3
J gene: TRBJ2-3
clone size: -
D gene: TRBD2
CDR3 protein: CAISKTSGGDADTQYF

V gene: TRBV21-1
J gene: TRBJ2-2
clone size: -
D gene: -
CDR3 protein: CASSETSATGELFF

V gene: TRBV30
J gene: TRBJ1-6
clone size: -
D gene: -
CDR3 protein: CAWSVQDGSPLHF

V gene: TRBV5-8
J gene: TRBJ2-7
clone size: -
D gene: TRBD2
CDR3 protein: CASSLGGGPSSYEQYF

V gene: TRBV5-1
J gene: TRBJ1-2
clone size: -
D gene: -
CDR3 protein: CASSPPGLDYGYTF

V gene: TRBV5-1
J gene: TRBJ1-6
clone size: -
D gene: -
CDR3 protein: CASSPDGDSPLHF